This TCR beta chain was identified in a study of T cell responses to AZD1222 COVID-19 vaccine (dated by TCRdb to about 2021). About the study as a whole: A total of approximately 230 trial participants underwent TCR sequencing, of whom about 210 received two doses of AZD1222 and approximately 25 received two doses of the MenACWY control vaccine. Trial participants were enrolled by age into subgroups of 18-55, 56-69 and 70-plus years, and about 150, 27 and 61 TCR-sequenced participants, respectively, were included in these subgroups. What the study reported, not specific to this receptor: Because no samples from the day 14 peak response were available, repertoires could be characterized only after the peak T cell response. The 56-69-year group was small, and its depth increase did not reach significance, likely because of low power. Conclusions about previously exposed vaccinees are limited, since just six AZD1222 recipients were seropositive for SARS-CoV-2 at baseline. Vaccine-associated CD4 TCRs spanned the whole spike protein, with dominant responses in regions 160-218 and 743-854. Reportedly, almost half of the unique spike-specific TCRs recognized epitopes lying outside the regions that are mutated in the B.1.351 and B.1.1.7 variants. After two AZD1222 doses, spike-specific TCR breadth and depth were significantly higher than at day 0 and than in MenACWY recipients. Most participants were white British and females outnumbered males, and the authors suggested that clonal diversity may have been underestimated.

Concerning this clone: The clone's antigen remains unknown. Base qualities are not provided; no much larger clone lies one nucleotide away.

The CDR3 regions of human TCRbeta chains were analyzed by immunosequencing. The original pipeline was this. TCRs in the repertoires were matched against a reference library of SARS-CoV-2-specific TCRs that had been generated with the MIRA antigen-specificity platform. Breadth was defined as the fraction of unique TCRs that were SARS-CoV-2-associated, and depth was defined as the fraction of total T cells that were SARS-CoV-2-associated. Using the MIRA data, each spike-specific TCR was mapped to the spike region that the TCR reacts to and placed in a CD4 or CD8 class. Log10-transformed breadth and depth values were compared by one-way ANOVA with Sidak's multiple comparisons tests. As stored in TCRdb, this immuneACCESS dataset retains in-frame rearrangements with V and J assigned. A fraction of the clones does not appear; measured against another copy, unresolved V genes explain less than half of the discrepancy, and the remainder lacks a known reason. D and trimming were read from the DNA, whereas the V and J calls and clone size are those reported in that table. The sample profile shows about 140,000 clones; 85% to 95% of them were found once. The ten largest clones take up roughly 3.5% of the sample.

The time point label, as the study defines it: about 28 days (+/-7) after the second vaccine dose. AZD1222 recipients with second doses at about 4 weeks or about 12 weeks were pooled, because spike-specific TCR depth and breadth did not differ between schedules. Samples from vaccinated people were obtained from the UK trials COV001 and COV002, which included a single-blind randomized controlled phase 2/3 trial of AZD1222 (ChAdOx1 nCoV-19) in healthy adults. For TCRbeta chain sequencing, PBMC samples from trial participants were taken at day 0 and at day 28 after the second dose. The CDR3 holds 16 amino acids from the cysteine to the phenylalanine. Solely the CDR3 DNA is kept, with 48 bases framed from the first base. Unmatched junction bases come to 9, with V trimmed by 3 bases and J by 6 bases. As encoded in the germline V gene, CDR1 is SGHAT while CDR2 is FQNNGV.

The rearrangement combines TRBV11-2 with TRBJ2-2, with TRBD1 matching 8 junction bases. The clonotype comes from an adult who received the AZD1222 COVID-19 vaccine. This specimen consisted of peripheral blood, obtained 28 days after the second AZD1222 dose. Here the CDR3 is given as CASSFLQGADSGELFF. The DNA sequence is TGTGCCAGCAGCTTTCTTCAGGGGGCAGATTCCGGGGAGCTGTTTTTT.